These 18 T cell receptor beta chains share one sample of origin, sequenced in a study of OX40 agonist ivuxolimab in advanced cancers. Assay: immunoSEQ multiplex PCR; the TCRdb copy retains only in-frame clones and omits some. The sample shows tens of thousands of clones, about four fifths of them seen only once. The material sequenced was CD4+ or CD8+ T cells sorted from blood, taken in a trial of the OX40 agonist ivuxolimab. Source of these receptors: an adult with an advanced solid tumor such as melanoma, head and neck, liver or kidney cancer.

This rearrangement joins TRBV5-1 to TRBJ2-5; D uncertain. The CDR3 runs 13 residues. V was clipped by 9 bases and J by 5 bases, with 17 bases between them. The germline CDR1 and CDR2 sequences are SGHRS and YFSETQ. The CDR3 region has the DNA TGCGCCACCTCTAGGGTAGTCGCGGAGACCCAGTACTTC. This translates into CATSRVVAETQYF.

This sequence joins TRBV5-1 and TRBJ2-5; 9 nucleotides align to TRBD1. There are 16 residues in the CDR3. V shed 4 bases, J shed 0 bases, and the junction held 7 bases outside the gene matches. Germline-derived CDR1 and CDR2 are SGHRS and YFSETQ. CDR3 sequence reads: CASSRGQGTHQETQYF. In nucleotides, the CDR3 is TGCGCCAGCAGCCGTGGACAGGGGACTCACCAAGAGACCCAGTACTTC.

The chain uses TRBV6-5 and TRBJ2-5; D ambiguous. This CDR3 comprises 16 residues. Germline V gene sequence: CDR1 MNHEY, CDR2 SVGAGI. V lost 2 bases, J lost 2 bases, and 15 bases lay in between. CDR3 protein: CASSYRLPIPQETQYF. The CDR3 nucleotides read TGTGCCAGCAGTTACCGACTCCCCATCCCTCAAGAGACCCAGTACTTC.

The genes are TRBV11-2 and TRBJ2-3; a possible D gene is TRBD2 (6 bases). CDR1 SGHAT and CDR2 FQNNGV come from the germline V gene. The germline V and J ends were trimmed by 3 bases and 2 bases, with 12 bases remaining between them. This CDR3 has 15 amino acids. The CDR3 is CASSFSPSATDTQYF. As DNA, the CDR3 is TGTGCCAGCAGCTTTTCACCTAGCGCCACAGATACGCAGTATTTT.

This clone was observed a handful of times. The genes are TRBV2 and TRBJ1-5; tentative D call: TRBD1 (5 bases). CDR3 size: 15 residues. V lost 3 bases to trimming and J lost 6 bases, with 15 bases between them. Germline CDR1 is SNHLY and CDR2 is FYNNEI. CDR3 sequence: CASSDQVAGTQPQHF. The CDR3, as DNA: TGTGCCAGCAGTGATCAAGTAGCAGGGACTCAGCCCCAGCATTTT.

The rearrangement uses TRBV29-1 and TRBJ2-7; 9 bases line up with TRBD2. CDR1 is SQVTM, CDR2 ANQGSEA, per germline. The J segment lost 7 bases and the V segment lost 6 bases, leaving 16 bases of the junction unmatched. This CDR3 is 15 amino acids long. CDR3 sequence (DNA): TGCAGCGTGGAAAGAGGACGGGGGCTAGCGGGGGAGCAGTACTTC. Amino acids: CSVERGRGLAGEQYF.

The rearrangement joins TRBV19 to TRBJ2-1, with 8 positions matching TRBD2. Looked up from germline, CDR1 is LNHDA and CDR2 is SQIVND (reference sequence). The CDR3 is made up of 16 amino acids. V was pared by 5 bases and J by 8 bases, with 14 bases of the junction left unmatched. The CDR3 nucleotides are TGTGCCAGTAGTTCTCCAGGGACTAGGATTATAGATGAGCAGTTCTTC. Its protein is CASSSPGTRIIDEQFF.

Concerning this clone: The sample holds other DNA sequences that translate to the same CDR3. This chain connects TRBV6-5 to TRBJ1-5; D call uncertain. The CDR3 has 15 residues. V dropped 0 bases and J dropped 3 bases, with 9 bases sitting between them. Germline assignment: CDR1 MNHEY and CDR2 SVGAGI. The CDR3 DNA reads TGTGCCAGCAGTTACTCGGGCAGGTCCAATCAGCCCCAGCATTTT. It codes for CASSYSGRSNQPQHF.

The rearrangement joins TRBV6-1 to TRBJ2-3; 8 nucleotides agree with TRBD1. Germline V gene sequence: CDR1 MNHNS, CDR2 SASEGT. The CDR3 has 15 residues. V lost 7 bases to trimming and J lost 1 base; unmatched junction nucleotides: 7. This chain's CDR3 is CASTGSGQGTDTQYF. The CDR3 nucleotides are TGTGCCAGCACAGGGTCGGGACAGGGCACAGATACGCAGTATTTT.

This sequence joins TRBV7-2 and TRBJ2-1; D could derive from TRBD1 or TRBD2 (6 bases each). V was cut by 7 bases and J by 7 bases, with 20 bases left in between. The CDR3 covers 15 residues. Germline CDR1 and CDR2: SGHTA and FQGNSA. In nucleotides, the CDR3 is TGTGCCAGCACCCCCCGTGGGGGGCGCGCGAATGAGCAGTTCTTC. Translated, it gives CASTPRGGRANEQFF.

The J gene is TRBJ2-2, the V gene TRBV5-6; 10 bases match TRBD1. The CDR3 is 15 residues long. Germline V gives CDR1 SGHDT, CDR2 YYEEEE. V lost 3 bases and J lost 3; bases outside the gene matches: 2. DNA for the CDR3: TGTGCCAGCAGCTGGGGGACAGGGGACACCGGGGAGCTGTTTTTT. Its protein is CASSWGTGDTGELFF.

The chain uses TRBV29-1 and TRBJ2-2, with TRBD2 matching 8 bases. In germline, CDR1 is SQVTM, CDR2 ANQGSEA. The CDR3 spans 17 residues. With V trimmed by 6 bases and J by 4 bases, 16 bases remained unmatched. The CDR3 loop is CSVHKSTGGSGTGELFF. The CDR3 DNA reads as TGCAGCGTCCACAAGAGTACGGGAGGGTCGGGCACCGGGGAGCTGTTTTTT.

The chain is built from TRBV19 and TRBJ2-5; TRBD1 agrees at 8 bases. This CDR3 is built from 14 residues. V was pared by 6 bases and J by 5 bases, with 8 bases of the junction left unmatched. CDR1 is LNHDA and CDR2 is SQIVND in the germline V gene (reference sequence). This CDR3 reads CASRRQGQEETQYF. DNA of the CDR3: TGTGCCAGTAGGAGACAGGGGCAGGAGGAGACCCAGTACTTC.

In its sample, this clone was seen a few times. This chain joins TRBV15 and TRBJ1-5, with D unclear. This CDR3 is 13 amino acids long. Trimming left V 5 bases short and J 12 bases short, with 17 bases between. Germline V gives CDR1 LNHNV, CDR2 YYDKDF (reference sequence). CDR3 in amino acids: CATSPERWGDQHF. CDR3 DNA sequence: TGTGCCACCAGCCCCGAGAGGTGGGGTGACCAGCATTTT.

CDR3 in amino acids: CASSLDGLAAGTGELFF. DNA of the CDR3: TGTGCCAGCAGCTTAGACGGACTAGCGGCCGGCACCGGGGAGCTGTTTTTT. The chain carries TRBV7-2 and TRBJ2-2; 10 bases fit TRBD2. From germline, CDR1 is SGHTA and CDR2 FQGNSA. The CDR3 runs to 17 residues. V trimming: 1 base; J trimming: 4 bases; junction bases outside the gene matches: 6.

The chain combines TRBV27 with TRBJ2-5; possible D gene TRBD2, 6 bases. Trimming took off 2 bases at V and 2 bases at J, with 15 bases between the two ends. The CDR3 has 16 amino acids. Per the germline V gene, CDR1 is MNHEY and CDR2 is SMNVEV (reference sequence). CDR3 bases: TGTGCCAGCAGTTTAACTTACCGGGAGCGACAAGAGACCCAGTACTTC. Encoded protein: CASSLTYRERQETQYF.

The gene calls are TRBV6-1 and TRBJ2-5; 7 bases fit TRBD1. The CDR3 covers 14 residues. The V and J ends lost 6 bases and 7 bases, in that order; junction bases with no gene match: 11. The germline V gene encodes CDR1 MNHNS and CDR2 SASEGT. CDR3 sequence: CASRTGQVEGTQYF. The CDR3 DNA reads TGTGCCAGCAGAACCGGACAGGTTGAGGGGACCCAGTACTTC.

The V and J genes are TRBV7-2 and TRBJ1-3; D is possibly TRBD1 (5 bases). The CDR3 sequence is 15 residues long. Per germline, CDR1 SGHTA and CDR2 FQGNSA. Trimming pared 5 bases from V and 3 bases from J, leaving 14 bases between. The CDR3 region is CASSLPGKNGNTIYF. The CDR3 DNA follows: TGTGCCAGCAGCCTTCCAGGGAAAAATGGAAACACCATATATTTT.